This TCR beta chain originates from a study of blood T cell repertoires in COVID-19. Study details: From the United States, Italy and Spain came samples of acute and convalescent COVID-19. Sample material is recorded as cDNA or gDNA derived from T cells, B-cell-depleted T cells, or PBMCs.

Original analysis: Nucleated cell counts were estimated from reference gene primer amplification. Repertoires were generated with immunoSEQ multiplex PCR, while TCRdb's copy carries only in-frame clones and drops some. V and J calls and clone size come straight from that table; D and trimming were deduced from the DNA. Of around 190,000 clones listed, 84% were seen once; the top ten hold about 13%. Germline values: CDR1 SNHLY, CDR2 FYNNEI. The CDR3 is made up of 11 amino acids. Trimming left V 8 bases short and J 7 bases short, with 9 bases between. The J gene is TRBJ2-1, the V gene TRBV2; tentatively, D is TRBD2 (5 bases). The receptor was isolated from a human donor in a cohort sampled during active COVID-19. Sequencing was done on a sample of peripheral blood. Here the CDR3 reads CASEGRNEQFF. CDR3 DNA: TGTGCCAGCGAGGGTAGAAATGAGCAGTTCTTC.